These 27 T cell receptor beta chains share one sample of origin, sequenced in a study of Graves' ophthalmopathy and Graves' hyperthyroidism. CDR3 regions of TCR beta were amplified from RNA transcripts. The library came from an HTBI-primed first-round RT-PCR and a second-round multiplex PCR. One entry per CDR3 protein, called by TCRdb with MiXCR from the multiplex PCR reads. The sample shows over 200,000 distinct CDR3 sequences, less than 30% of them seen only once. Sequenced input: peripheral blood. These receptors were obtained from a man aged 45-65 years with Graves' ophthalmopathy.

In regard to this clonotype: A read error may account for a junction end that differs from germline. This sequence joins TRBV2 and TRBJ2-6; D is unresolved. The CDR3 is 14 residues long. CDR1 is SNHLY, CDR2 FYNNEI, per germline. The CDR3 bases are TGTGCCAGTTATCGATTTTCTGGGGTCAACGTCCTGACTTTC. Protein sequence: CASYRFSGVNVLTF.

The chain joins TRBV28 to TRBJ2-5; 9 bases line up with TRBD2. CDR3 length equals 16 residues. Germline CDR1 is MDHEN and CDR2 is SYDVKM. V lost 4 bases to trimming and J lost 2 bases; unmatched junction nucleotides: 8. This CDR3 is CASSSDLAGIQETQYF. The CDR3 coding sequence is TGTGCCAGCAGTTCAGATCTAGCGGGGATACAAGAGACCCAGTACTTC.

Only a few counts were recorded for this clonotype. The chain employs TRBV12-3 or TRBV12-4 and TRBJ2-5, with TRBD1 matching over 9 bases. The CDR3 consists of 15 residues. Losses at the gene ends were 2 bases for V and 5 bases for J; bases not matched to a gene: 6. CDR3 residues: CASSLRDRAEETQYF. CDR3 sequence (DNA): TGTGCCAGCAGTTTAAGGGACAGGGCGGAGGAGACCCAGTACTTC.

This chain connects TRBV15 to TRBJ2-5, with D unclear. Per germline, CDR1 LNHNV and CDR2 YYDKDF (reference sequence). V lost 1 base to trimming and J lost 7 bases, with 7 bases between them. There are 12 residues in the CDR3. CDR3 loop: CATSRALGTQYF. As DNA, the CDR3 is TGTGCCACCAGCAGAGCACTGGGGACCCAGTACTTC.

This clonotype was counted a few times. The chain uses TRBV7-2 and TRBJ2-5; D unclear. The CDR3 sequence is 12 residues long. V shed 2 bases and J shed 3 bases, with 4 bases lying between them. Germline lookup yields CDR1 SGHTA and CDR2 FQGNSA. CDR3 in amino acids: CASSLPKETQYF. DNA for the CDR3: TGTGCCAGCAGCTTACCAAAAGAGACCCAGTACTTC.

In its sample, this clonotype was seen many times. The chain is built from TRBV6-2 or TRBV6-3 and TRBJ2-7; no reliable D call. Trimming stripped 3 bases from V and 4 bases from J, with 7 bases between. Germline assignment: CDR1 MNHEY and CDR2 SVGEGT. The CDR3 totals 12 residues. CDR3 loop: CASSYLEYEQYF. The CDR3 DNA is TGTGCCAGCAGTTATTTGGAGTACGAGCAGTACTTC.

This clonotype was seen many times. V is TRBV7-8 and J is TRBJ1-2; D gene ambiguous. Trimming shortened V by 0 bases and J by 8 bases, and 25 bases separated the two germline ends. This CDR3 is 18 amino acids long. Germline V CDR1 and CDR2: SGHVS, FQNEAQ. This CDR3 reads CASSLAGVFSARPGGYTF. DNA for the CDR3: TGTGCCAGCAGCTTAGCCGGGGTTTTCTCAGCCCGTCCGGGGGGCTACACCTTC. The whole variable domain, remainder taken from reference TRBV7-8 and TRBJ1-2, is GAGVSQSPRYKVAKRGQDVALRCDPISGHVSLFWYQQALGQGPEFLTYFQNEAQLDKSGLPSDRFFAERPEGSVSTLKIQRTQQEDSAVYLCASSLAGVFSARPGGYTFGSGTRLTVV.

This clonotype was seen repeatedly, ten times or more. This chain links TRBV28 with TRBJ2-7, with 11 nucleotides matching TRBD2. The germline V gene encodes CDR1 MDHEN and CDR2 SYDVKM. With 2 bases clipped from V and 6 bases from J, the junction kept 3 bases outside the gene matches. The CDR3 is 14 residues long. The CDR3 here is CASSLVGLAGEQYF. DNA for the CDR3: TGTGCCAGCAGTTTAGTTGGACTAGCGGGCGAGCAGTACTTC. Supplemented by reference TRBV28 and TRBJ2-7, the full variable domain reads DVKVTQSSRYLVKRTGEKVFLECVQDMDHENMFWYRQDPGLGLRLIYFSYDVKMKEKGDIPEGYSVSREKKERFSLILESASTNQTSMYLCASSLVGLAGEQYFGPGTRLTVT.

This clonotype has ten or more counts. The chain joins TRBV3-1 to TRBJ2-4; either TRBD1 or TRBD2 may fit D (5 bases each). V was pared by 5 bases and J by 2 bases, with 16 bases between. The CDR3 length is 16 residues. Germline V gene lookup returns CDR1 LGHDT and CDR2 YNNKEL (reference sequence). CDR3 in amino acids: CASSNRDVATKNIQYF. The DNA of the CDR3 is TGTGCCAGCAGCAATCGGGACGTCGCTACCAAAAACATTCAGTACTTC.

This clonotype was counted ten times or more. This chain uses TRBV20-1 with TRBJ2-5; TRBD1 might be the D (6 bases). The CDR3 spans 11 residues. V was trimmed by 5 bases and J by 3 bases, leaving 7 bases between them. Germline CDR1 is DFQATT and CDR2 is SNEGSKA (reference sequence). CDR3 coding DNA: TGCAGTGCTCACAGGGAAGAGACCCAGTACTTC. Its translation: CSAHREETQYF.

This chain connects TRBV12-3 or TRBV12-4 to TRBJ2-5, with D uncertain. There are 12 residues in the CDR3. V was clipped by 2 bases and J by 5 bases, with 6 bases between them. This CDR3 is CASSLTRETQYF. The CDR3 DNA reads TGTGCCAGCAGTTTAACTCGGGAGACCCAGTACTTC.

This clonotype was detected many times. This chain joins TRBV28 and TRBJ2-7, with TRBD2 as a possible D gene (5 bases). V was pared by 5 bases and J by 0 bases, with 14 bases between. Per germline, CDR1 MDHEN and CDR2 SYDVKM. The CDR3 consists of 15 residues. CDR3 sequence (DNA): TGTGCCAGCAGTCTCCCCCCCGGGGACTCCTACGAGCAGTACTTC. Protein product: CASSLPPGDSYEQYF.

V and J are TRBV27 and TRBJ2-7, with TRBD1 identical over 10 bases. The ends lost 6 bases at V and 3 bases at J; junction bases unmatched: 11. Looked up from germline, CDR1 is MNHEY and CDR2 is SMNVEV (reference sequence). This CDR3 is built from 16 residues. The CDR3 bases are TGTGCCAGCAGCCTCCGTCCAGGGACAGGGGACTACGAGCAGTACTTC. This gives the protein CASSLRPGTGDYEQYF.

V is TRBV20-1 and J is TRBJ2-5, with 7 bases that match TRBD1. The germline gives CDR1 DFQATT, CDR2 SNEGSKA (reference sequence). The CDR3 is 14 amino acids. Trimming removed 5 bases from V and 5 bases from J; junction bases left unmatched: 11. The CDR3 nucleotides are TGCAGTGCTCAACCCGGGACAGTCGGGGAGACCCAGTACTTC. Encoded protein: CSAQPGTVGETQYF.

This clonotype has ten or more counts. J is TRBJ2-2 and V is TRBV5-6; D gene ambiguous. Germline V CDR1 and CDR2: SGHDT, YYEEEE. Trimming cost V 4 bases and J 5 bases, with 15 bases left between them. CDR3 length: 15 residues. The CDR3 region has the DNA TGTGCCAGCAGCCCCCGGACGTACCAAACCGGGGAGCTGTTTTTT. It codes for CASSPRTYQTGELFF. Complete variable domain (other parts from reference TRBV5-6 and TRBJ2-2): DAGVTQSPTHLIKTRGQQVTLRCSPKSGHDTVSWYQQALGQGPQFIFQYYEEEERQRGNFPDRFSGHQFPNYSSELNVNALLLGDSALYLCASSPRTYQTGELFFGEGSRLTVL.

The V gene is TRBV11-1, the J gene TRBJ2-5; D is perhaps TRBD1 or TRBD2 (5 bases each). The V and J ends lost 5 bases and 2 bases respectively, with 12 bases between them. Germline assignment: CDR1 SGHAT and CDR2 FQDESV (reference sequence). The CDR3 is 14 residues long. The CDR3 is CASSPMRGQETQYF. CDR3 DNA: TGTGCCAGCAGCCCCATGAGGGGTCAAGAGACCCAGTACTTC.

This chain connects TRBV5-1 to TRBJ2-7; 8 bases fit TRBD1. The CDR3 contains 15 residues. Germline V lookup: CDR1 SGHRS, CDR2 YFSETQ. J lost 3 bases, V lost 4 bases, and 9 bases had no gene match. Here the CDR3 DNA reads TGCGCCAGCAGCGCCGGACAGGGTAGTATCTACGAGCAGTACTTC. Its protein is CASSAGQGSIYEQYF.

Ten or more counts support this clonotype. The V call is TRBV3-1, the J call TRBJ1-2; no reliable D call. CDR1 LGHDT and CDR2 YNNKEL come from the germline V gene (reference sequence). The CDR3 is made up of 12 amino acids. The ends were cut back, 0 bases at V and 6 bases at J, with 5 bases in the middle. CDR3 region: CASSQEPHGYTF. The CDR3 bases are TGTGCCAGCAGCCAAGAACCCCATGGCTACACCTTC.

This clonotype came up once. The rearrangement joins TRBV28 to TRBJ2-5, with 7 bases aligning to TRBD2. CDR1 and CDR2 (germline): MDHEN, SYDVKM. V dropped 6 bases and J dropped 2; count of bases not matched to a gene: 6. This CDR3 has 14 residues. The CDR3 reads CASRAWGGQETQYF. The CDR3 region has the DNA TGTGCCAGCAGGGCCTGGGGGGGACAAGAGACCCAGTACTTC.

This clonotype has a count of ten or more. This rearrangement joins TRBV27 to TRBJ2-2; weak D call: TRBD1 (5 bases). The germline V gene encodes CDR1 MNHEY and CDR2 SMNVEV (reference sequence). The length of the CDR3 is 15 residues. V shed 4 bases and J shed 4 bases, with 13 bases lying between them. DNA for the CDR3: TGTGCCAGCAGTTCTTTAGGGGCGCGCACCGGGGAGCTGTTTTTT. Protein sequence: CASSSLGARTGELFF.

This clonotype has a count of ten or more. This chain connects TRBV2 to TRBJ2-7; TRBD2 is a possible D gene (6 bases). Trimming cost V 5 bases and J 3 bases, with 14 bases left between them. CDR3 length equals 14 residues. CDR1 is SNHLY and CDR2 is FYNNEI in the germline V gene. The CDR3 sequence: CASSLAPADYEQYF. The CDR3 nucleotides are TGTGCCAGCAGTCTAGCGCCAGCGGACTACGAGCAGTACTTC. Full variable domain (remainder filled in from reference TRBV2 and TRBJ2-7): EPEVTQTPSHQVTQMGQEVILRCVPISNHLYFYWYRQILGQKVEFLVSFYNNEISEKSEIFDDQFSVERPDGSNFTLKIRSTKLEDSAMYFCASSLAPADYEQYFGPGTRLTVT.

This clonotype was observed many times. The chain has TRBV6-1 and TRBJ2-7; D remains unclear. Per the germline V gene, CDR1 is MNHNS and CDR2 is SASEGT. The CDR3 is made up of 15 amino acids. Deletions cut 4 bases from V and 4 bases from J, with 17 bases between. CDR3 in amino acids: CASSADGGFMYEQYF. DNA of the CDR3: TGTGCCAGCAGTGCGGACGGCGGTTTTATGTACGAGCAGTACTTC.

The V and J genes are TRBV5-1 and TRBJ1-1; no clear D. Per the germline V gene, CDR1 is SGHRS and CDR2 is YFSETQ. The CDR3 runs 16 residues. V lost 0 bases, J lost 0 bases, and 12 bases lay in between. CDR3 residues: CASSLAYRPMNTEAFF. The CDR3 nucleotides read TGCGCCAGCAGCTTGGCCTATCGACCGATGAACACTGAAGCTTTCTTT.

This clonotype was counted ten times or more. The chain uses TRBV20-1 and TRBJ1-5; D call uncertain. The CDR3 contains 16 residues. V was trimmed by 3 bases and J by 3 bases, leaving 18 bases between them. From germline, CDR1 is DFQATT and CDR2 SNEGSKA (reference sequence). CDR3 DNA: TGCAGTGCTAGCCGGCTTGGACGGGAAGACAATCAGCCCCAGCATTTT. Translated: CSASRLGREDNQPQHF.

This clonotype was detected many times. The chain couples TRBV12-3 or TRBV12-4 to TRBJ2-5, with D possibly TRBD2 on 6 matching bases. Trimming stripped 0 bases from V and 5 bases from J, with 13 bases between. The CDR3 totals 15 residues. The CDR3 is CASSLAGLEGETQYF. CDR3 DNA sequence: TGTGCCAGCAGTTTAGCGGGCCTGGAGGGGGAGACCCAGTACTTC.

In its sample, this clonotype was seen many times. V usage is TRBV18 and J usage is TRBJ2-7, with TRBD1 matching 8 bases. The CDR3 runs to 14 residues. The germline CDR1 and CDR2 sequences are KGHSH and LQKENI. The ends lost 2 bases at V and 11 bases at J; junction bases unmatched: 11. This chain's CDR3 is CASSPGQGSLQKYF. Written as DNA, the CDR3 is TGTGCCAGCTCACCAGGACAGGGCTCCTTACAGAAGTACTTC.

This clonotype was counted at least ten times. The chain has TRBV28 and TRBJ1-5, with no clear D. The CDR3 is 16 residues long. Deletions cut 6 bases from V and 6 bases from J, with 21 bases between. Germline assignment: CDR1 MDHEN and CDR2 SYDVKM. The CDR3 reads CASRWEEGGLTQPQHF. CDR3 DNA: TGTGCCAGCAGGTGGGAAGAAGGCGGGCTCACTCAGCCCCAGCATTTT.